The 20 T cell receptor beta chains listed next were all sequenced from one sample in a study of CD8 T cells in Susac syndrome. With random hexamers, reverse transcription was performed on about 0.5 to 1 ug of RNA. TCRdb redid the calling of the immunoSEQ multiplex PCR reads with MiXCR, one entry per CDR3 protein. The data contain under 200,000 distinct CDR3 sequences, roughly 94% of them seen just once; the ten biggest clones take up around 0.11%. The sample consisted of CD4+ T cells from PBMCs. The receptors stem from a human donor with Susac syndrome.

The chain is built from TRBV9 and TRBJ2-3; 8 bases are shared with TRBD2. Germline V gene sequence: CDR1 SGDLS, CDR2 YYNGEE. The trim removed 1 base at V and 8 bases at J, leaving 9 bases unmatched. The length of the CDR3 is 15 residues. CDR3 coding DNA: TGTGCCAGCAGCGTAATTGTCGGGGGGGCCGGTACGCAGTATTTT. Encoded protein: CASSVIVGGAGTQYF.

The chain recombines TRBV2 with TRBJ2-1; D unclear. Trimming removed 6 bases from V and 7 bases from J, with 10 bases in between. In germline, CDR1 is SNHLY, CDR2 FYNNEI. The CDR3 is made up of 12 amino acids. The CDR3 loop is CASSSLVNEQFF. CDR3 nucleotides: TGTGCCAGCAGCTCCTTGGTAAATGAGCAGTTCTTC.

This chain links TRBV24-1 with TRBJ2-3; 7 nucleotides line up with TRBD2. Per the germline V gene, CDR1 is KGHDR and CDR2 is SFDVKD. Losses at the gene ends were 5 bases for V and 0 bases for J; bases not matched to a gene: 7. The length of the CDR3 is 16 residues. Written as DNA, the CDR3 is TGTGCCACCAGTGGGCCAGCGGGGCAAAGCACAGATACGCAGTATTTT. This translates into CATSGPAGQSTDTQYF.

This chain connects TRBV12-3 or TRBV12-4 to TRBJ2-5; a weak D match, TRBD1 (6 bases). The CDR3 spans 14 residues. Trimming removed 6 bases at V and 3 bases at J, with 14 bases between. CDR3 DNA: TGTGCCAGCAGCGGGACAACCCCTGAAGAGACCCAGTACTTC. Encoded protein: CASSGTTPEETQYF.

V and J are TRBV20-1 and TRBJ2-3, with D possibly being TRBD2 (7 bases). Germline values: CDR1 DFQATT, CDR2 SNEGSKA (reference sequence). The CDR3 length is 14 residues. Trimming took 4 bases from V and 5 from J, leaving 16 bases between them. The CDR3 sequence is CSATGGVAIDTQYF. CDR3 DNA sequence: TGCAGTGCTACGGGGGGCGTAGCTATAGATACGCAGTATTTT.

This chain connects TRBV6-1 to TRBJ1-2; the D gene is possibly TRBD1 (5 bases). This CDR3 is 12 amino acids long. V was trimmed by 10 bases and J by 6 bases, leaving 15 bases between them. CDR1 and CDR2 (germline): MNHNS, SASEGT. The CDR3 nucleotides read TGTGCCACCTCCCAGGGACTAAATGGCTACACCTTC. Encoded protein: CATSQGLNGYTF.

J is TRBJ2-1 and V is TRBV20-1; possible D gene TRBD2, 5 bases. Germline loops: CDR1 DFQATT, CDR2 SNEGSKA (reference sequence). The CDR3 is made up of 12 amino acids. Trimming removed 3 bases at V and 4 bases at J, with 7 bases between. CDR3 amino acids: CSARDLYNEQFF. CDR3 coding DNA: TGCAGTGCTAGGGACTTGTACAATGAGCAGTTCTTC.

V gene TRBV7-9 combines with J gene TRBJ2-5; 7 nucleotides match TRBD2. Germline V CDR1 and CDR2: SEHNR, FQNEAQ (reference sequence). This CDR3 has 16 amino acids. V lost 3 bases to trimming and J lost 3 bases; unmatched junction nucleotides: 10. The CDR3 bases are TGTGCCAGCAGCTTGGCGGGGGTTCTGCTAAAAGAGACCCAGTACTTC. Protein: CASSLAGVLLKETQYF.

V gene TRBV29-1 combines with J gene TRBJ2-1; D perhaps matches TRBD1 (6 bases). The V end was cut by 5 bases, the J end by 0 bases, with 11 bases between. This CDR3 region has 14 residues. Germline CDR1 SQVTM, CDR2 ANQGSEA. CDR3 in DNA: TGCAGCGTTCTACAGGGAAGCTCCTACAATGAGCAGTTCTTC. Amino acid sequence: CSVLQGSSYNEQFF.

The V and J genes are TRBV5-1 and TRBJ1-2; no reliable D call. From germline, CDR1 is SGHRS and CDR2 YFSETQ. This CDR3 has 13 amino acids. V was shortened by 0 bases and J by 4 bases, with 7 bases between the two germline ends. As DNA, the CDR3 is TGCGCCAGCAGCTTGGATAGGCTCTATGGCTACACCTTC. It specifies CASSLDRLYGYTF.

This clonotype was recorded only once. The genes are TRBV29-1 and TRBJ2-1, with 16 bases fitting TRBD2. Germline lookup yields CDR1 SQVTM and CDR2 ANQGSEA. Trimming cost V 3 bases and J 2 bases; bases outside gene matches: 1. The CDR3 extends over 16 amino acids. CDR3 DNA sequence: TGCAGCGTTGAGGGGACTAGCGGGGGGGCCTACAATGAGCAGTTCTTC. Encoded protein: CSVEGTSGGAYNEQFF.

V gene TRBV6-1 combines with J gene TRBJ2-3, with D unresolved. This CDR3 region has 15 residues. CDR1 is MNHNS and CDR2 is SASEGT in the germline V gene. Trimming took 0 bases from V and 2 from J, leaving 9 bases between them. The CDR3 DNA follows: TGTGCCAGCAGTGAAGCTTGGCAGTCCACAGATACGCAGTATTTT. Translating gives CASSEAWQSTDTQYF.

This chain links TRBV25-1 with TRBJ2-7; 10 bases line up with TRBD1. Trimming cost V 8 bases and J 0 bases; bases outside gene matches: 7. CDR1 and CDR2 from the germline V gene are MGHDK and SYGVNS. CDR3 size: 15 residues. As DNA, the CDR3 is TGTGCCAGCGGCCCCGGGACAGGGGACTCCTACGAGCAGTACTTC. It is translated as CASGPGTGDSYEQYF.

The CDR3 DNA is TGTGCCAGCAGCTTAGCACTAGCGGGGGGTACCACTAGCACAGATACGCAGTATTTT. Its protein product is CASSLALAGGTTSTDTQYF. This chain uses TRBV7-2 with TRBJ2-3; the match to TRBD2 covers 12 bases. This CDR3 region has 19 residues. Unmatched junction bases numbered 7, after V lost 0 bases and J lost 0 bases. Germline assignment: CDR1 SGHTA and CDR2 FQGNSA.

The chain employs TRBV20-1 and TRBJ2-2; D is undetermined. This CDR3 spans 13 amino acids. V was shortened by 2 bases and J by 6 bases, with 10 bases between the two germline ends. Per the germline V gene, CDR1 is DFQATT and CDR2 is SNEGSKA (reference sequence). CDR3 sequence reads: CSARQARSGELFF. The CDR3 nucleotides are TGCAGTGCTAGACAGGCGAGGTCCGGGGAGCTGTTTTTT.

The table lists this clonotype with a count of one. The CDR3 DNA reads TGTGCCAGCAGCGTAGAAGTGCGTGGGGCCCAGCATTTT. Its protein product is CASSVEVRGAQHF. This chain uses TRBV9 with TRBJ1-5; D unclear. In germline, CDR1 is SGDLS, CDR2 YYNGEE. Trimming left V 0 bases short and J 11 bases short, with 12 bases between. The CDR3 consists of 13 residues.

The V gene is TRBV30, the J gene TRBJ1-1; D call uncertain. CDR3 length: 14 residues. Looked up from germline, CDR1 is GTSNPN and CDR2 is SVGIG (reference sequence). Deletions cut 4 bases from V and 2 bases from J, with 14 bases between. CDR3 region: CAWNRGGSNTEAFF. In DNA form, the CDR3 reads TGTGCCTGGAATCGGGGAGGAAGTAACACTGAAGCTTTCTTT.

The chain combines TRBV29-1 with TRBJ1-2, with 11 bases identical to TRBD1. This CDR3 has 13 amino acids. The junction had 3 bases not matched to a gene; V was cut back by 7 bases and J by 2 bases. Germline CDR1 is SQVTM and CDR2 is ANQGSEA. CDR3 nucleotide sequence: TGCAGCGCAAGGACAGGGGGCAACTATGGCTACACCTTC. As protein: CSARTGGNYGYTF.

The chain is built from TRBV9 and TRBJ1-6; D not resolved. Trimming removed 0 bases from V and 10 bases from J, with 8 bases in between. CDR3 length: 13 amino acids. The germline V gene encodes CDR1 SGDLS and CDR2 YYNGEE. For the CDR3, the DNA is TGTGCCAGCAGCGTAGCTGAGGGATCACCCCTCCACTTT. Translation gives CASSVAEGSPLHF.

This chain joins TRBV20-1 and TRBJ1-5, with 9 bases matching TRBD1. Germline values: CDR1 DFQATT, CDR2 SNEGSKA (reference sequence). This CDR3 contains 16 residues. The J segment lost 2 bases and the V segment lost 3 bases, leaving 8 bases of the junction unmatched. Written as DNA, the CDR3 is TGCAGTGCTAGCCGGGACAGGGTTGGGGGCAATCAGCCCCAGCATTTT. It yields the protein CSASRDRVGGNQPQHF.